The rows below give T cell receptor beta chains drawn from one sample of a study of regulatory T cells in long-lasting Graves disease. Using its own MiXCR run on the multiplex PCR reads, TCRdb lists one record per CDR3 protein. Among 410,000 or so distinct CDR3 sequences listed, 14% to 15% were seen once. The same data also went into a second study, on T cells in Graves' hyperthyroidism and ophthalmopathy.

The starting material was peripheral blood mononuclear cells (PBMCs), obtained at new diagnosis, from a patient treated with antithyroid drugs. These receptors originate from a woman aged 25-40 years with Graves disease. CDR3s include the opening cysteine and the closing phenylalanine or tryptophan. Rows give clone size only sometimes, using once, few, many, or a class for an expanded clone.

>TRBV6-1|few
CASTEEVQGYGYTF
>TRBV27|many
CASSTLAGAPYNEQFF
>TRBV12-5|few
CASGLIPRPLPGTGTNSNQPQHF
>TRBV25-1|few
CASSETRPPGYTF
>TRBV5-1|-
CASSFRGQRFETQYF
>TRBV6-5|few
CASSYGKRQGWSSGANVLTF
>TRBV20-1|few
CSASTSGRDPYGYTF
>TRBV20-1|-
CSARDPGLPNNEQFF
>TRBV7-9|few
CASSPRQWDTIYF
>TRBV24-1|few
CATRPDRGSGEAFF
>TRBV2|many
CASRLSGQAFSGNTIYF
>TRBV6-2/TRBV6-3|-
CASSYSGAREEELFF
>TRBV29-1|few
CSVEANTGELFF
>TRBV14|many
CASSQDRYQETQYF
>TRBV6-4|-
CASSDSGRPKLLRNEQFF
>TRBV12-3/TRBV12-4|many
CASESGRTEAFF
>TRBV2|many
CASSVRPTYNEQFF
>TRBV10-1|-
CASYYRPQDGNQPQHF
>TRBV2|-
CASTLGQGGRHEQYF